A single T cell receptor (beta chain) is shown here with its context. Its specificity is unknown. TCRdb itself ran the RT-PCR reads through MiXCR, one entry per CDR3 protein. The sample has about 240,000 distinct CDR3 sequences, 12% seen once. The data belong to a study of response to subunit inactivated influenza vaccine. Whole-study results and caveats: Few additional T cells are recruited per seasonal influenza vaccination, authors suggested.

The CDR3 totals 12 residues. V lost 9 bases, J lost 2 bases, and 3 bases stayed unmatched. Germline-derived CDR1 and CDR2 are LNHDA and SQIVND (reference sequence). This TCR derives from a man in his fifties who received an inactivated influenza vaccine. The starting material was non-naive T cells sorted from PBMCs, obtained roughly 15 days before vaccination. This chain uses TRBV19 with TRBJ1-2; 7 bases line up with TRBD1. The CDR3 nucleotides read TGTGCCAGCGGACAGGTGAACTATGGCTACACCTTC. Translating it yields CASGQVNYGYTF.